Shown below are 16 T cell receptor beta chains from a single sample sequenced in a study of T cell responses to AZD1222 COVID-19 vaccine. Clones were sequenced by immunoSEQ multiplex PCR, and TCRdb holds only the in-frame ones, with some missing. The data contain 90,000 to 110,000 clones, nearly 90% of them singletons. The sequencing used peripheral blood, collected on day 0 of AZD1222 vaccination. The origin of the receptors is an adult in good health.

The chain links TRBV27 to TRBJ2-1; perhaps D is TRBD1 or TRBD2 (5 bases each). Trimming removed 4 bases at V and 5 bases at J, with 21 bases between. The germline CDR1 and CDR2 sequences are MNHEY and SMNVEV (reference sequence). The CDR3 consists of 17 residues. For the CDR3, the DNA is TGTGCCAGCAGTTACCAATCTATGACGGGACGCGACAATGAGCAGTTCTTC. This encodes CASSYQSMTGRDNEQFF.

This clone came up once. The chain links TRBV9 to TRBJ2-2, with TRBD1 as a possible D gene (5 bases). The germline gives CDR1 SGDLS, CDR2 YYNGEE. V shed 0 bases and J shed 6 bases, with 18 bases lying between them. The CDR3 length is 17 residues. CDR3: CASSVEPLGVTSGELFF. CDR3 in DNA: TGTGCCAGCAGCGTAGAGCCTTTAGGGGTGACATCCGGGGAGCTGTTTTTT.

The chain carries TRBV13 and TRBJ2-1; D might be TRBD1 (5 bases). Germline V gives CDR1 PRHDT, CDR2 FYEKMQ (reference sequence). The CDR3 spans 16 residues. V was shortened by 5 bases and J by 8 bases, with 22 bases between the two germline ends. The CDR3 nucleotides are TGTGCCAGCAGCCATCGGACAAACTTTGGGGTCCATGAGCAGTTCTTC. Protein: CASSHRTNFGVHEQFF.

This clone was picked up a small number of times. The J gene is TRBJ1-5, the V gene TRBV27, with 8 positions matching TRBD1. The CDR3 contains 15 residues. In germline, CDR1 is MNHEY, CDR2 SMNVEV (reference sequence). V lost 5 bases, J lost 3 bases, and 6 bases stayed unmatched. CDR3 nucleotides: TGTGCCAGCAGTCAAGGACAGGGTCCCAATCAGCCCCAGCATTTT. This gives the protein CASSQGQGPNQPQHF.

The chain joins TRBV23-1 to TRBJ2-7, with no clear D. TRBV23-1 is sorted into the ORF group, with uncertain function. The CDR3 loop spans 15 amino acids. V lost 3 bases, J lost 6 bases, and 18 bases lay in between. The CDR3 loop reads CASSHSLSRVSEQYV. The CDR3 DNA is TGCGCCAGCAGTCATTCTCTCTCCCGGGTGTCCGAGCAGTACGTC.

This clone was seen a few times. This chain connects TRBV6-5 to TRBJ2-6; D remains unclear. V was trimmed by 0 bases and J by 1 base, leaving 7 bases between them. CDR3 size: 16 residues. Germline V gene lookup returns CDR1 MNHEY and CDR2 SVGAGI. The CDR3 loop reads CASSYSRVSGANVLTF. CDR3 DNA sequence: TGTGCCAGCAGTTACTCCCGGGTTTCTGGGGCCAACGTCCTGACTTTC.

The chain employs TRBV4-2 and TRBJ1-1, with 7 bases identical to TRBD1. Germline values: CDR1 LGHNA, CDR2 YNFKEQ. Losses at the gene ends were 0 bases for V and 4 bases for J; bases not matched to a gene: 5. This CDR3 has 15 residues. DNA of the CDR3: TGTGCCAGCAGCCAAGATGCGACAGGGACCACTGAAGCTTTCTTT. Encoded protein: CASSQDATGTTEAFF.

V is TRBV25-1 and J is TRBJ1-2, with 7 positions matching TRBD1. Germline V CDR1 and CDR2: MGHDK, SYGVNS. J was trimmed by 3 bases and V by 2 bases; bases with no gene match: 6. The CDR3 runs 15 residues. The CDR3 here is CASSEPGRGHYGYTF. The CDR3, as DNA: TGTGCCAGCAGTGAACCCGGGAGGGGGCACTATGGCTACACCTTC.

The chain recombines TRBV19 with TRBJ2-3; no firm D call. CDR1 is LNHDA, CDR2 SQIVND, per germline (reference sequence). Trimming cost V 11 bases and J 1 base, with 10 bases left between them. This CDR3 is 12 amino acids long. CDR3 nucleotides: TGTGCCTCCGCCCCGGGCACAGATACGCAGTATTTT. Its protein is CASAPGTDTQYF.

This clone was detected only once. The chain combines TRBV19 with TRBJ1-2; D is uncertain. The germline CDR1 and CDR2 sequences are LNHDA and SQIVND (reference sequence). The CDR3 loop spans 16 amino acids. Deletions cut 3 bases from V and 0 bases from J, with 14 bases between. The CDR3 coding sequence is TGTGCCAGTAGTATGAGGCGGCAAATCGCTAACTATGGCTACACCTTC. Translated: CASSMRRQIANYGYTF.

The chain recombines TRBV19 with TRBJ1-1; D unclear. The CDR3 consists of 13 residues. Trimming cost V 3 bases and J 1 base, with 6 bases left between them. Germline V gene lookup returns CDR1 LNHDA and CDR2 SQIVND (reference sequence). CDR3 in amino acids: CASSIGRNTEAFF. DNA of the CDR3: TGTGCCAGTAGTATTGGACGGAACACTGAAGCTTTCTTT.

This clone is a singleton in its sample. The V gene is TRBV9, the J gene TRBJ1-5, with D perhaps matching TRBD1 (6 bases). V was shortened by 4 bases and J by 2 bases, with 13 bases between the two germline ends. The CDR3 is made up of 15 amino acids. Looked up from germline, CDR1 is SGDLS and CDR2 is YYNGEE. The DNA for the CDR3 is TGTGCCAGCAGCCCCTCTGAGGGGGGCAATCAGCCCCAGCATTTT. Its protein product is CASSPSEGGNQPQHF.

As regards this clone: The same CDR3 can be traced to other DNA sequences in this sample. The rearrangement links TRBV12-3 or TRBV12-4 to TRBJ2-5; possibly TRBD1 for D (5 bases). The CDR3 length is 12 residues. Trimming cost V 2 bases and J 5 bases, with 6 bases left between them. CDR3 loop: CASSLKGETQYF. CDR3 DNA sequence: TGTGCCAGCAGTTTAAAGGGGGAGACCCAGTACTTC.

A few counts support this clone. The J gene is TRBJ2-1, the V gene TRBV6-6, with 9 bases that match TRBD2. The junction had 10 bases not matched to a gene; V was cut back by 2 bases and J by 8 bases. Per germline, CDR1 MNHNY and CDR2 SVGAGI (reference sequence). CDR3 size: 16 residues. The CDR3 DNA reads TGTGCCAGCAGTTACCCGCCGAGACTAGCGGTGGATGAGCAGTTCTTC. Translated: CASSYPPRLAVDEQFF.

V is TRBV5-1 and J is TRBJ1-3; D perhaps matches TRBD1 (6 bases). The CDR3 consists of 14 residues. V lost 3 bases to trimming and J lost 0 bases, with 7 bases between them. Germline loops: CDR1 SGHRS, CDR2 YFSETQ. CDR3 amino acids: CASSSQGSGNTIYF. The CDR3 DNA is TGCGCCAGCAGCTCACAGGGCTCTGGAAACACCATATATTTT.

This clone was detected only once. The chain combines TRBV11-2 with TRBJ1-5; D possibly corresponds to TRBD1 (5 bases). This CDR3 region has 15 residues. V lost 3 bases to trimming and J lost 4 bases, with 13 bases between them. Germline CDR1 reads SGHAT; CDR2 reads FQNNGV. The CDR3 region has the DNA TGTGCCAGCAGCTTGCTGGCAGGGACGAATCAGCCCCAGCATTTT. Protein sequence: CASSLLAGTNQPQHF.